These 27 T cell receptor beta chains were sequenced from one sample in a study of blood T cells in healthy people across ages. Sample-barcoded 5' priming and a J-beta primer mix drove a second PCR of about 6 to 12 cycles. TCRdb re-called the 5' RACE reads with MiXCR, one entry per CDR3 protein. This table has roughly 1.9 million distinct CDR3 sequences, about 39% appearing once. The sample comprised blood. Every receptor here comes from a human donor in good health.

Many counts were recorded for this clonotype. The chain carries TRBV20-1 and TRBJ2-3; possibly TRBD1 for D (6 bases). The CDR3 covers 14 residues. Trimming cost V 3 bases and J 5 bases, with 15 bases left between them. CDR1 is DFQATT, CDR2 SNEGSKA, per germline (reference sequence). CDR3 coding DNA: TGCAGTGCTAGTGGGGACACGGGACGAGATACGCAGTATTTT. Translated, it gives CSASGDTGRDTQYF.

This clonotype has a handful of counts. The V gene is TRBV30, the J gene TRBJ1-1, with D unclear. The CDR3 has 14 amino acids. Germline V CDR1 and CDR2: GTSNPN, SVGIG (reference sequence). The V end lost 4 bases, the J end lost 4 bases, and 16 bases lay between the germline ends. The CDR3 here is CAWTPLFRSTEAFF. The CDR3 DNA reads TGTGCCTGGACTCCTTTGTTCCGGAGCACTGAAGCTTTCTTT.

Written as DNA, the CDR3 is TGTGCCAGCAGCTTATCCCAGCAGGTCTATGGCTACACCTTC. This gives the protein CASSLSQQVYGYTF. The chain uses TRBV7-2 and TRBJ1-2; no clear D. The germline V gene encodes CDR1 SGHTA and CDR2 FQGNSA. CDR3 length equals 14 residues. Between the trimmed V and J ends, which lost 2 bases and 4 bases, there was a span of 11 bases.

In regard to this clonotype: A junction boundary mismatches the germline segment, possibly from a read error. The rearrangement uses TRBV6-5 and TRBJ2-7, with 8 bases aligning to TRBD2. Looked up from germline, CDR1 is MNHEY and CDR2 is SVGAGI. The CDR3 runs 14 residues. The CDR3 coding sequence is TGTGCCAGCGTAAGCGGGGGACAATGGGGAGAGCGGTACTTC. Translating it yields CASVSGGQWGERYF.

J is TRBJ2-4 and V is TRBV24-1; TRBD1 might be the D (5 bases). The J call may be wrong; the DNA end is better matched by TRBJ2-7. Germline V CDR1 and CDR2: KGHDR, SFDVKD. This CDR3 spans 15 amino acids. The CDR3, as DNA: TGTGCCACCAGTGATGTGACAGCCCCCTCCTACGAGCAGTACTTC. This translates into CATSDVTAPSYEQYF.

J is TRBJ1-5 and V is TRBV7-2; D uncertain. Between the trimmed V and J ends, which lost 5 bases and 9 bases, there was a span of 11 bases. Germline CDR1 reads SGHTA; CDR2 reads FQGNSA. The CDR3 covers 12 residues. CDR3 residues: CASSRTFGPQHF. The CDR3 bases are TGTGCCAGCAGCCGGACGTTTGGGCCCCAGCATTTT.

This clonotype was seen more than once but under ten times. The V and J genes are TRBV29-1 and TRBJ1-1, with a weak D call TRBD1 (5 bases). The germline gives CDR1 SQVTM, CDR2 ANQGSEA. Trimming cost V 6 bases and J 1 base, with 9 bases left between them. The CDR3 contains 12 residues. CDR3 loop: CSVDSKNTEAFF. DNA for the CDR3: TGCAGCGTCGACAGCAAGAACACTGAAGCTTTCTTT. The complete variable domain, with remaining parts taken from reference TRBV29-1 and TRBJ1-1, reads SAVISQKPSRDICQRGTSLTIQCQVDSQVTMMFWYRQQPGQSLTLIATANQGSEATYESGFVIDKFPISRPNLTFSTLTVSNMSPEDSSIYLCSVDSKNTEAFFGQGTRLTVV.

The chain carries TRBV20-1 and TRBJ1-5; no clear D. V shed 5 bases and J shed 7 bases, with 21 bases lying between them. The CDR3 has 15 amino acids. CDR1 DFQATT and CDR2 SNEGSKA come from the germline V gene (reference sequence). DNA of the CDR3: TGCAGTGCTTCGCATCCGGGATTCAGTCCCCAGCCCCAGCATTTT. It yields the protein CSASHPGFSPQPQHF.

The V gene is TRBV20-1, the J gene TRBJ2-5; D is perhaps TRBD1 or TRBD2 (5 bases each). The tail of the sequence fits TRBJ2-1 better, so the J call may be wrong. Germline V gene sequence: CDR1 DFQATT, CDR2 SNEGSKA (reference sequence). CDR3 length equals 15 residues. CDR3 nucleotides: TGCAGTGCTAGAAACCACCGGGACGCGTGGGAGACCCAGTTCTTC. It encodes CSARNHRDAWETQFF.

The rearrangement links TRBV11-1 to TRBJ2-7, with TRBD1 as a possible D gene (6 bases). Germline assignment: CDR1 SGHAT and CDR2 FQDESV (reference sequence). The CDR3 has 13 amino acids. Trimming cost V 4 bases and J 5 bases, with 12 bases left between them. CDR3 amino acids: CASSSSRDNEQYF. As DNA, the CDR3 is TGTGCCAGCAGCTCGTCCCGGGACAACGAGCAGTACTTC.

This clonotype was detected only a few times. The gene calls are TRBV6-2 or TRBV6-3 and TRBJ2-7; no definite D call. There are 12 residues in the CDR3. Germline V CDR1 and CDR2: MNHEY, SVGEGT. The V end lost 5 bases, the J end lost 5 bases, and 10 bases lay between the germline ends. For the CDR3, the DNA is TGTGCCAGCAGTCCTCTTTACAACGAGCAGTACTTC. Translating gives CASSPLYNEQYF.

The rearrangement links TRBV7-2 to TRBJ1-2; D not certain. Germline V gene data show CDR1 as SGHTA and CDR2 as FQGNSA. The CDR3 spans 14 residues. With 1 base removed from V and 8 bases from J, the gap between germline ends came to 14 bases. CDR3 amino acids: CASSLGVGKGGYTF. The CDR3 coding sequence is TGTGCCAGCAGCTTAGGCGTAGGGAAAGGGGGCTACACCTTC.

This clonotype was detected only a few times. The V gene is TRBV5-6, the J gene TRBJ2-7, with D perhaps TRBD1 (5 bases). CDR1 and CDR2 (germline): SGHDT, YYEEEE. The CDR3 length is 14 residues. Trimming stripped 0 bases from V and 6 bases from J, with 13 bases between. This CDR3 is CASSLGHQGREQYF. Here the CDR3 DNA reads TGTGCCAGCAGCTTGGGTCATCAGGGTCGCGAGCAGTACTTC.

This clonotype was counted only a few times. The J gene is TRBJ2-1, the V gene TRBV7-2; D is unresolved. There are 12 residues in the CDR3. Trimming left V 1 base short and J 15 bases short, with 13 bases between. Germline loops: CDR1 SGHTA, CDR2 FQGNSA. The CDR3 DNA sequence: TGTGCCAGCAGCTTAGTCGCAGCCCCCCTGTTCTTC. Translated: CASSLVAAPLFF.

The CDR3, as DNA: TGTGCCAGCAGCTCCGTGGGACGCGGCTCGGGGGATACGCAGTATTTT. This gives the protein CASSSVGRGSGDTQYF. The V call is TRBV6-2 or TRBV6-3, the J call TRBJ2-3, with D possibly called TRBD1 or TRBD2 (5 bases each). The germline gives CDR1 MNHEY, CDR2 SVGEGT. With 6 bases removed from V and 6 bases from J, the gap between germline ends came to 22 bases. This CDR3 has 16 residues.

This clonotype was counted only a few times. This chain joins TRBV12-3 or TRBV12-4 and TRBJ2-7, with 10 bases matching TRBD2. The CDR3 has 15 amino acids. V lost 3 bases, J lost 5 bases, and 7 bases stayed unmatched. Here the CDR3 reads CASSFGLAGENEQYF. CDR3 DNA sequence: TGTGCCAGCAGTTTTGGCCTAGCGGGGGAGAACGAGCAGTACTTC.

The chain couples TRBV29-1 to TRBJ2-3, with TRBD2 identical over 9 bases. V shed 4 bases, J shed 8 bases, and the junction held 10 bases outside the gene matches. The CDR3 is 14 residues long. CDR1 is SQVTM, CDR2 ANQGSEA, per germline. This chain's CDR3 is CSVAPSAGGGTQYF. The CDR3 DNA is TGCAGCGTTGCCCCGTCAGCGGGGGGCGGTACGCAGTATTTT.

V gene TRBV7-8 combines with J gene TRBJ2-5; tentative D call: TRBD2 (6 bases). Per germline, CDR1 SGHVS and CDR2 FQNEAQ. This CDR3 is built from 11 residues. V was clipped by 5 bases and J by 11 bases, with 12 bases between them. DNA of the CDR3: TGTGCCAGCAGCGCCCCGGGAGAGCAGTACTTC. Translated, it gives CASSAPGEQYF.

J is TRBJ2-4 and V is TRBV14; TRBD2 is a possible D gene (6 bases). The CDR3 contains 14 residues. The germline V gene encodes CDR1 SGHDN and CDR2 FVKESK. V was trimmed by 1 base and J by 9 bases, leaving 13 bases between them. The CDR3 is CASSQVSRGGIQYF. The CDR3 DNA follows: TGTGCCAGCAGCCAAGTGTCGCGGGGAGGCATTCAGTACTTC. Drawing the rest from reference TRBV14 and TRBJ2-4, the complete variable domain is EAGVTQFPSHSVIEKGQTVTLRCDPISGHDNLYWYRRVMGKEIKFLLHFVKESKQDESGMPNNRFLAERTGGTYSTLKVQPAELEDSGVYFCASSQVSRGGIQYFGAGTRLSVL.

The CDR3 sequence: CASKGTSGGKGSYEQYF. The CDR3 bases are TGTGCCAGCAAAGGTACTAGCGGGGGCAAAGGGTCATACGAGCAGTACTTC. V gene TRBV3-1 combines with J gene TRBJ2-7, with 11 bases matching TRBD2. CDR1 and CDR2 (germline): LGHDT, YNNKEL (reference sequence). Trimming took 7 bases from V and 4 from J; bases not matched to a gene: 15. The CDR3 extends over 17 amino acids.

The chain is built from TRBV5-4 and TRBJ2-5; tentatively, D is TRBD1 (6 bases). Trimming took 3 bases from V and 3 from J, leaving 15 bases between them. Germline CDR1 SGHNT, CDR2 YYREEE (reference sequence). CDR3 length: 15 residues. Written as DNA, the CDR3 is TGTGCCAGCAGCTCAGGGGCTACCAAAAAAGAGACCCAGTACTTC. Translated, it gives CASSSGATKKETQYF.

The J gene is TRBJ2-3, the V gene TRBV29-1, with D possibly being TRBD1 or TRBD2 (6 bases each). The CDR3 is 15 amino acids. Germline CDR1 SQVTM, CDR2 ANQGSEA. Trimming removed 1 base at V and 2 bases at J, with 13 bases between. The CDR3 region has the DNA TGCAGCGTTGAAGGGGGGGCAGAGCACACAGATACGCAGTATTTT. It encodes CSVEGGAEHTDTQYF.

This sequence joins TRBV12-3 or TRBV12-4 and TRBJ2-1; 8 bases align to TRBD1. CDR3 length equals 13 residues. J was trimmed by 8 bases and V by 8 bases; bases with no gene match: 8. The CDR3 reads CASGGTGGDEQFF. The CDR3 DNA reads as TGTGCCAGCGGGGGGACAGGAGGGGATGAGCAGTTCTTC.

The V call is TRBV20-1, the J call TRBJ1-2; D is ambiguous. Trimming removed 4 bases at V and 2 bases at J, with 5 bases between. This CDR3 is built from 11 residues. Looked up from germline, CDR1 is DFQATT and CDR2 is SNEGSKA (reference sequence). DNA for the CDR3: TGCAGTGCTAACCGGAACTATGGCTACACCTTC. Encoded protein: CSANRNYGYTF.

Worth noting for this clonotype: The junction departs from germline at one end; a sequencing error may be responsible. The chain carries TRBV5-1 and TRBJ2-7; D ambiguous. Germline CDR1 reads SGHRS; CDR2 reads YFSETQ. CDR3 length: 11 residues. CDR3 sequence reads: CANSLGYEQYF. Here the CDR3 DNA reads TGCGCCAACAGCTTGGGCTACGAGCAGTACTTC.

The J gene is TRBJ2-3, the V gene TRBV3-1; D is ambiguous. V was cut by 3 bases and J by 11 bases, with 9 bases left in between. Germline CDR1 reads LGHDT; CDR2 reads YNNKEL (reference sequence). The CDR3 has 11 amino acids. CDR3 sequence: CASSQLWQQYF. The CDR3 bases are TGTGCCAGCAGCCAGTTATGGCAGCAGTATTTT.

This sequence joins TRBV6-5 and TRBJ2-1, with D maybe TRBD1 (5 bases). CDR3 length: 14 amino acids. Trimming shortened V by 7 bases and J by 6 bases, and 16 bases separated the two germline ends. Germline CDR1 and CDR2: MNHEY and SVGAGI. CDR3 DNA sequence: TGTGCCAGCACCGCCACAGGAACCGGCAATGAGCAGTTCTTC. Amino acid sequence: CASTATGTGNEQFF.